This T cell receptor (beta chain) was identified in a study of blood T cell repertoires in COVID-19 (TCRdb year 2020). Study-level background: Collaborator samples came from the United States, Italy and Spain and covered acute and convalescent phases of COVID-19. The prospective study material was composed of cDNA or gDNA derived from T cells, B-cell-depleted T cells, or PBMCs. Subjects who had been exposed to COVID-19, were actively infected with it, or had recovered from it provided the deeply sampled blood TCRbeta repertoires that made up the dataset. The repertoires were released in a freely available public database intended as a resource for research on the immune response to SARS-CoV-2. The samples were drawn from two sources: the first 160 participants of the ongoing ImmuneRACE study, and over 1,000 subjects contributed by 6 global collaborators. Nearly every sample came with metadata listing a de-identified subject ID, COVID-19 status, age in years and sex. Where available, HLA class I and class II types were obtained from metadata supplied by the sample provider rather than from assay-based typing.

Per the germline V gene, MNHEY is the CDR1 and SVGAGI is the CDR2. V lost 8 bases and J lost 3 bases, and the count of bases not matched to a germline gene is 2. Including the terminal cysteine and phenylalanine, the CDR3 comprises 13 residues. Only the CDR3 part of the read is kept: 39 bases, read in frame from the first base. Each collaborating institution followed its own protocols to collect whole blood in K2EDTA tubes. Collaborator samples were shipped for TCRbeta analysis as frozen whole blood, isolated PBMCs, or DNA extracted from either sample type. TCRbeta CDR3 regions were amplified from genomic DNA using the immunoSEQ Assay, a bias-controlled multiplex PCR. The authors' pipeline ran thus. The number of nucleated cells in each sample was estimated by amplification of reference gene primers within the assay. To quantify the absolute abundance of each unique TCRbeta CDR3 rearrangement, sequence reads were collapsed and filtered. Productive Simpson clonality was computed per sample as the square root of Simpson's diversity index over productive rearrangements. TCRdb re-hosts the immuneACCESS table, in-frame sequences only. Its copies lack some clones; in the studies checked, an unresolved V gene accounts for under half of them, and the cause for the rest is not known. V and J calls and clone size are as listed in that table; D and trimming were resolved from the DNA. This sample holds about 25,000 clones; about nine tenths were observed only once. About 8% of the sample lies in the top ten.

A remark on this clone: There is no known antigen for this receptor. Base qualities were left out, and no much larger clone turns up one base away.

What the study reported, not specific to this receptor: Clinical and demographic metadata were provided uncurated, with the amount varying by source and participant.

The TCR was taken from a man in his forties or fifties with active COVID-19. The chain is assembled from TRBV6-5 and TRBJ2-7, and TRBD1 aligns with 12 junction nucleotides. The sample comprised peripheral blood. The sequence in DNA is TGTGCCAGCCGGGACAGGGGGCGCTACGAGCAGTACTTC. Translated, it reads CASRDRGRYEQYF.